Listed here are 2 T cell receptor beta chains from one sample, sequenced in a study of T cells in tumors after PD-1 blockade. The repertoire was sequenced with immunoSEQ multiplex PCR; TCRdb's copy has only in-frame clones and lacks some. The table records 45,000 to 60,000 clones, 79% of them present only once. Here the sequenced sample was PBMCs, taken before anti-PD-1 treatment. The receptors were gathered from a human donor with basal cell carcinoma.

This chain uses TRBV5-4 with TRBJ2-2; 13 bases fit TRBD2. The CDR3 runs to 15 residues. Trimming took 4 bases from V and 7 from J; bases not matched to a gene: 4. The germline V gene has CDR1 SGHNT and CDR2 YYREEE (reference sequence). CDR3 in DNA: TGTGCCAGCAGCCAGGGACTAGCGGGGAACGGGGAGCTGTTTTTT. This translates into CASSQGLAGNGELFF.

The count of this clone is one. This chain joins TRBV24-1 and TRBJ2-6, with 7 bases identical to TRBD1. The V gene's germline CDR1 is KGHDR and CDR2 SFDVKD. The J segment lost 0 bases and the V segment lost 4 bases, leaving 11 bases of the junction unmatched. CDR3 length: 19 residues. The CDR3 protein is CATSDRQGNSYSGANVLTF. CDR3 bases: TGTGCCACCAGTGACCGACAGGGCAACTCCTACTCTGGGGCCAACGTCCTGACTTTC.